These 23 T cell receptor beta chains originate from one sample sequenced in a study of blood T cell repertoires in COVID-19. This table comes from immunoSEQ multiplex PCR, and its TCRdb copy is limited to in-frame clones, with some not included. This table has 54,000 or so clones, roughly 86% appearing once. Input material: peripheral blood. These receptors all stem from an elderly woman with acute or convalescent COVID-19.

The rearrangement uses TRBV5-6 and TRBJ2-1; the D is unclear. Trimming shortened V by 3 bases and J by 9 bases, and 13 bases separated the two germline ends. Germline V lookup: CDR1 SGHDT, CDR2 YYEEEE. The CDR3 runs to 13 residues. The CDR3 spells CASSSTIESEQFF. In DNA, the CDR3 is TGTGCCAGCAGCTCCACTATTGAAAGTGAGCAGTTCTTC.

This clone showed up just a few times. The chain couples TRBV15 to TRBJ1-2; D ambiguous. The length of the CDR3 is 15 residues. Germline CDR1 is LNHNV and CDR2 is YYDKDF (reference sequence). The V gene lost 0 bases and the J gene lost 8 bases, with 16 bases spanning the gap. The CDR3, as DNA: TGTGCCACCAGCAGAGACGGGGTTCTCGGAAAAGGCTACACCTTC. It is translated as CATSRDGVLGKGYTF.

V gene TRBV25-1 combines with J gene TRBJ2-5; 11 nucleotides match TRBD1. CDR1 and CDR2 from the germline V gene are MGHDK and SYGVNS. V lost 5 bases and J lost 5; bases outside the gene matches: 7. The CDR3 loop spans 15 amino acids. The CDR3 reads CASSTGQGARETQYF. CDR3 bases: TGTGCCAGCAGTACTGGACAGGGGGCGCGGGAGACCCAGTACTTC.

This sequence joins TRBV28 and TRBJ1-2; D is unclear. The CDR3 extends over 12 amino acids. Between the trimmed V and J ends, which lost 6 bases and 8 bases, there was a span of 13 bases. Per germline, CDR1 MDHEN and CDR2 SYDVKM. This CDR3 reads CASSWLEFGYTF. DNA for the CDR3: TGTGCCAGCAGCTGGTTAGAGTTCGGCTACACCTTC.

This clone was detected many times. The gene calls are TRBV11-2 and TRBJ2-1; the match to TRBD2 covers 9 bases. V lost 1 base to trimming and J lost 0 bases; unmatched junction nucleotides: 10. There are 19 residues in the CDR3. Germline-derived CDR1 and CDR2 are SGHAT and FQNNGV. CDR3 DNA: TGTGCCAGCAGCTTAGGGTTTAAGGTAGCGGGAGTCTCCTACAATGAGCAGTTCTTC. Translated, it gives CASSLGFKVAGVSYNEQFF.

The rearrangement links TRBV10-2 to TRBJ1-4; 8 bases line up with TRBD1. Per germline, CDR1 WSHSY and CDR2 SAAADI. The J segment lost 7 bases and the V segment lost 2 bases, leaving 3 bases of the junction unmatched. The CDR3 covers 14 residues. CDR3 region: CASSEAGTGEKLFF. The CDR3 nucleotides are TGCGCCAGCAGTGAGGCAGGGACAGGTGAAAAACTGTTTTTT.

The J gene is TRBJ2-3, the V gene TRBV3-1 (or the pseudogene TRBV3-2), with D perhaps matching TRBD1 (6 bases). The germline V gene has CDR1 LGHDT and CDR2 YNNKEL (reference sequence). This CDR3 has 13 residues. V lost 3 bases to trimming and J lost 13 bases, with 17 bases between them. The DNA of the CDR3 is TGTGCCAGCAGCCAGACTCCACGGGACAAAAAGTATTTT. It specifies CASSQTPRDKKYF.

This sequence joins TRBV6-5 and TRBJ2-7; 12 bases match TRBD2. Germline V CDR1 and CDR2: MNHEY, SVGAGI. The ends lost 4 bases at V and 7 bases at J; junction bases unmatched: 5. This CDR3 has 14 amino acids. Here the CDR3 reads CASSWDGLAGEQYV. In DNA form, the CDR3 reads TGTGCCAGCAGTTGGGATGGACTAGCGGGAGAGCAGTACGTC.

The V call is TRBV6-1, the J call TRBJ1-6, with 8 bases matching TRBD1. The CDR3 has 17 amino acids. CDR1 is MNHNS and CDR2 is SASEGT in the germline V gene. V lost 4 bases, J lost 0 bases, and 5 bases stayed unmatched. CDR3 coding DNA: TGTGCCAGCAGTGGAGGACAGGGCGGCTCCTATAATTCACCCCTCCACTTT. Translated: CASSGGQGGSYNSPLHF.

As DNA, the CDR3 is TGTGCCAGCAGCCAGGACCCTAGCGGGAGTAACACAGATACGCAGTATTTT. This gives the protein CASSQDPSGSNTDTQYF. The chain uses TRBV4-2 and TRBJ2-3; 10 bases line up with TRBD2. Germline values: CDR1 LGHNA, CDR2 YNFKEQ. Losses at the gene ends were 3 bases for V and 2 bases for J; bases not matched to a gene: 8. This CDR3 is 17 amino acids long.

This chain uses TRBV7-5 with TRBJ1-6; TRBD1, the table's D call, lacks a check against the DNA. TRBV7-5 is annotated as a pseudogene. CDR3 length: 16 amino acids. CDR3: CARSPTPDRDNSPLHF. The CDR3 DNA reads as TGTGCCAGAAGCCCCACCCCGGACAGGGATAATTCACCCCTCCACTTT.

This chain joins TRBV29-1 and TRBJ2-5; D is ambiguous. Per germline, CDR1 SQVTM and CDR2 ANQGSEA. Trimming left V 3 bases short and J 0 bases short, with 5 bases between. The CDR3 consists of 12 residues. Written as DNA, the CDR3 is TGCAGCGTTGATTCGTACCAAGAGACCCAGTACTTC. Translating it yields CSVDSYQETQYF.

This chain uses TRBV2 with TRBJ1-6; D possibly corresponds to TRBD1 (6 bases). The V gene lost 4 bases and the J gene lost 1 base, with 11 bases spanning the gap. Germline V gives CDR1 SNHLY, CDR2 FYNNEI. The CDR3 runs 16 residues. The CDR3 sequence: CASSGVGGSYNSPLHF. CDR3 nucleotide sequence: TGTGCCAGCAGTGGGGTAGGGGGTTCCTATAATTCACCCCTCCACTTT.

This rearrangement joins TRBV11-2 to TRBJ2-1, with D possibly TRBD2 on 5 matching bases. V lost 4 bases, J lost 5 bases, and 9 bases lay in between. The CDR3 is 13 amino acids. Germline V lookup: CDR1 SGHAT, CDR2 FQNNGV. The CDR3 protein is CASSSGNNNEQFF. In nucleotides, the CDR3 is TGTGCCAGCAGCTCCGGGAACAACAATGAGCAGTTCTTC.

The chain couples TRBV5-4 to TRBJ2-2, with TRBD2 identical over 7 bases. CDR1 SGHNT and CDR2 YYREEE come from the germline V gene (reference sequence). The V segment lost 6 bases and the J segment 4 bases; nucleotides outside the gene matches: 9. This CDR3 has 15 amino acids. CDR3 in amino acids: CASKNLAGLTGELFF. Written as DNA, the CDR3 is TGTGCCAGCAAGAATTTAGCGGGTCTCACCGGGGAGCTGTTTTTT.

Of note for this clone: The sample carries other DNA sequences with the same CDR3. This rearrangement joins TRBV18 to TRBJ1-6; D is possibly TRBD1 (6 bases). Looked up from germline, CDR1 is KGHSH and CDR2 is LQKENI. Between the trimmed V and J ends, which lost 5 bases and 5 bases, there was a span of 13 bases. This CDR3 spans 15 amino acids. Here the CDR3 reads CASSTGQPDNSPLHF. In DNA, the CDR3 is TGTGCCAGCTCAACAGGACAGCCGGATAATTCACCCCTCCACTTT.

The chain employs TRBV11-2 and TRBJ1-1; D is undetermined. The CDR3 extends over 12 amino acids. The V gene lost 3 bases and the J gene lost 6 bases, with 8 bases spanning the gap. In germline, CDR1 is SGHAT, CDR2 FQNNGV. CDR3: CASSFRSAEAFF. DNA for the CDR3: TGTGCCAGCAGCTTTAGGAGCGCTGAAGCTTTCTTT.

The CDR3 DNA sequence: TGTGCCAGCAGTTTATCAGACAGGGCCTATGGCTACACCTTC. Its translation is CASSLSDRAYGYTF. The V gene is TRBV28, the J gene TRBJ1-2; 7 bases line up with TRBD1. CDR3 length: 14 residues. V gave up 1 base and J gave up 4 bases; unmatched junction bases: 3. The germline V gene has CDR1 MDHEN and CDR2 SYDVKM.

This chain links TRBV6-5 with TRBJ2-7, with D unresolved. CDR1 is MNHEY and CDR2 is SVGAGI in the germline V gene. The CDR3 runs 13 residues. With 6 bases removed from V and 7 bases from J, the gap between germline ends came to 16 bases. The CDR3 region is CASSPYLLWEQYV. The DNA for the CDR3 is TGTGCCAGCAGCCCCTACTTGCTCTGGGAGCAGTACGTC.

CDR3 sequence (DNA): TGTGCCAGCAGCCCACGCCACCCGGGACAGGGGAACTATGGCTACACCTTC. This gives the protein CASSPRHPGQGNYGYTF. The chain has TRBV27 and TRBJ1-2, with TRBD1 matching over 10 bases. Germline CDR1 and CDR2: MNHEY and SMNVEV (reference sequence). There are 17 residues in the CDR3. With 6 bases clipped from V and 2 bases from J, the junction kept 12 bases outside the gene matches.

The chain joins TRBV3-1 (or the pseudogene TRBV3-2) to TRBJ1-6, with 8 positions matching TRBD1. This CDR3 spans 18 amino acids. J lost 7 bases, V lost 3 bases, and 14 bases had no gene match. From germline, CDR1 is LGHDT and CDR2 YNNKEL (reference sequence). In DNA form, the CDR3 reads TGTGCCAGCAGCCAGATCCCAATAAAGACAGGGGAAAATTCACCCCTCCACTTT. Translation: CASSQIPIKTGENSPLHF.

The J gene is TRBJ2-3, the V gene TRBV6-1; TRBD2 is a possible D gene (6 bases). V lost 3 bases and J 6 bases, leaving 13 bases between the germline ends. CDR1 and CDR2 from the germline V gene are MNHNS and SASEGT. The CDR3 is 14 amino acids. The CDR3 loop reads CASSEGNRGDTQYF. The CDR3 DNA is TGTGCCAGCAGTGAGGGAAATCGGGGGGATACGCAGTATTTT.

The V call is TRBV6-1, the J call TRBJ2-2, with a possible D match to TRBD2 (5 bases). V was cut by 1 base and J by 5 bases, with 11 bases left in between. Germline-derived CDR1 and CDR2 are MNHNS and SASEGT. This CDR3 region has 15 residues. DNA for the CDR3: TGTGCCAGCAGTGAAGGACTACCGGGGACCGGGGAGCTGTTTTTT. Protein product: CASSEGLPGTGELFF.